These T cell receptor beta chains were read from a single sample in a study of T-cell reconstitution after alpha-beta-depleted transplantation in children. TCRdb called the PCR reads again in MiXCR, with one record for every CDR3 protein. There are 250,000 to 300,000 distinct CDR3 sequences in the sample; approximately 9.6% occur only once, and roughly 9.1% lies in the top ten. The sample here was PBMCs from the stem cell graft donor, taken from the stem cell graft. These receptors were collected from a human donor who donated a stem cell graft to a child with SCID. Each CDR3 is given with its conserved first and last residue. Each record gives: CDR3 DNA, CDR3 protein, J gene, V gene, D gene, clone size. A D gene is named only where the DNA matches it firmly. Size values are once, few and many counts, or a class for expanded clones, and some rows have none.

CDR3nt: TGCAGTGCTAAAGGCAAAACCTACGAGCAGTACTTC; CDR3aa: CSAKGKTYEQYF; j_gene: TRBJ2-7; v_gene: TRBV20-1; d_gene: .; abundance: few
CDR3nt: TGCAGCGTTGGTCGGGACAGCGCCGTCTACGAGCAGTACTTC; CDR3aa: CSVGRDSAVYEQYF; j_gene: TRBJ2-7; v_gene: TRBV29-1; d_gene: TRBD1; abundance: .
CDR3nt: TGTGCCAGCAGTACATTCGACGGAGCCCCAGGTTATGGCTACACCTTC; CDR3aa: CASSTFDGAPGYGYTF; j_gene: TRBJ1-2; v_gene: TRBV27; d_gene: .; abundance: few
CDR3nt: TGCAGCGTTGATGGAGGGACCAAGCAGTACTTC; CDR3aa: CSVDGGTKQYF; j_gene: TRBJ2-7; v_gene: TRBV29-1; d_gene: .; abundance: few
CDR3nt: TGCGCCAGCAGCCAAGAGGACAGAGACCTGGGGACCCAGTACTTC; CDR3aa: CASSQEDRDLGTQYF; j_gene: TRBJ2-5; v_gene: TRBV4-1; d_gene: .; abundance: few
CDR3nt: TGCAGTGCATCTCCTAGCGGGGGGTTATCCTACAATGAGCAGTTCTTC; CDR3aa: CSASPSGGLSYNEQFF; j_gene: TRBJ2-1; v_gene: TRBV20-1; d_gene: TRBD2; abundance: .
CDR3nt: TGTGCCAGCAGCTCGCGGGACAGCCTGCGCTATGGCTACACCTTC; CDR3aa: CASSSRDSLRYGYTF; j_gene: TRBJ1-2; v_gene: TRBV7-2; d_gene: TRBD1; abundance: .
CDR3nt: TGTGCCAGCAACCCGACAGGCTATAATGAAAAACTGTTTTTT; CDR3aa: CASNPTGYNEKLFF; j_gene: TRBJ1-4; v_gene: TRBV11-2; d_gene: .; abundance: few
CDR3nt: TGTGCCAGCAGTTTTTCCAGGGGCCAAGAGACCCAGTACTTC; CDR3aa: CASSFSRGQETQYF; j_gene: TRBJ2-5; v_gene: TRBV12-3/TRBV12-4; d_gene: .; abundance: .
CDR3nt: TGCAGTGCTAGTTCGGTTTCGGAGACCCAGTACTTC; CDR3aa: CSASSVSETQYF; j_gene: TRBJ2-5; v_gene: TRBV20-1; d_gene: .; abundance: many
CDR3nt: TGTGCCAGCAGCTTGGGGAACCGGGACAACACCGGGGAGCTGTTTTTT; CDR3aa: CASSLGNRDNTGELFF; j_gene: TRBJ2-2; v_gene: TRBV5-8; d_gene: .; abundance: .
CDR3nt: TGCAGCCATCGCGGGGCGGAGACCCAGTACTTC; CDR3aa: CSHRGAETQYF; j_gene: TRBJ2-5; v_gene: TRBV29-1; d_gene: .; abundance: few
CDR3nt: TGTGCCACCATAAAAATACTGTCCGGGGCCGGGGCCAACGTCCTGACTTTC; CDR3aa: CATIKILSGAGANVLTF; j_gene: TRBJ2-6; v_gene: TRBV7-9; d_gene: .; abundance: few
CDR3nt: TGTGCCAGCAGATATAACAGGGGGCGTAATGAAAAACTGTTTTTT; CDR3aa: CASRYNRGRNEKLFF; j_gene: TRBJ1-4; v_gene: TRBV12-3/TRBV12-4; d_gene: TRBD1; abundance: few
CDR3nt: TGCAGTGCAGCGCGCCCGGGGGGGGACCCTTACGAGCAGTACTTC; CDR3aa: CSAARPGGDPYEQYF; j_gene: TRBJ2-7; v_gene: TRBV20-1; d_gene: TRBD2; abundance: many
CDR3nt: TGCGCCAGCAGCGTATCCGGGACAGGGTCCTACGAGCAGTACTTC; CDR3aa: CASSVSGTGSYEQYF; j_gene: TRBJ2-7; v_gene: TRBV5-1; d_gene: TRBD1; abundance: few
CDR3nt: TGTGCCAGCAGCTCTTGGGTGATCGGGACGGTTCATAATGAGCAGTTCTTC; CDR3aa: CASSSWVIGTVHNEQFF; j_gene: TRBJ2-1; v_gene: TRBV7-2; d_gene: .; abundance: .
CDR3nt: TGTGCCAGAAGGGACAGGGGTAATTCACCCCTCCACTTT; CDR3aa: CARRDRGNSPLHF; j_gene: TRBJ1-6; v_gene: TRBV7-2; d_gene: TRBD1; abundance: .
CDR3nt: TGTGCCAGCATAAGTAGATCGGGCACCGGGGAGCTGTTTTTT; CDR3aa: CASISRSGTGELFF; j_gene: TRBJ2-2; v_gene: TRBV12-3/TRBV12-4; d_gene: .; abundance: many
CDR3nt: TGTGCCAGCGTCCAAGGGGGCTCCTACAATGAGCAGTTCTTC; CDR3aa: CASVQGGSYNEQFF; j_gene: TRBJ2-1; v_gene: TRBV6-1; d_gene: .; abundance: .
CDR3nt: TGTGCCAGCAGTCCTAGCGGGGGTTGGGCCGGGGAGCTGTTTTTT; CDR3aa: CASSPSGGWAGELFF; j_gene: TRBJ2-2; v_gene: TRBV12-3/TRBV12-4; d_gene: TRBD2; abundance: many
CDR3nt: TGCAGTGCTACGGCGGGGGGGGGCCACTACGAGCAGTACTTC; CDR3aa: CSATAGGGHYEQYF; j_gene: TRBJ2-7; v_gene: TRBV20-1; d_gene: TRBD2; abundance: many
CDR3nt: TGTGCCAGCAGCGTAGAAGGGACAGGGGGGAATGCTGAAGCTTTCTTT; CDR3aa: CASSVEGTGGNAEAFF; j_gene: TRBJ1-1; v_gene: TRBV9; d_gene: TRBD1; abundance: few
CDR3nt: TGTGCCAGCAGTTTATCTACAGGGGTCACCGGGGAGCTGTTTTTT; CDR3aa: CASSLSTGVTGELFF; j_gene: TRBJ2-2; v_gene: TRBV12-3/TRBV12-4; d_gene: TRBD1; abundance: many
CDR3nt: TGTGCCAGCAGCGTATCCAGGGCGGGGGCGAACACTGAAGCTTTCTTT; CDR3aa: CASSVSRAGANTEAFF; j_gene: TRBJ1-1; v_gene: TRBV7-3; d_gene: .; abundance: .
CDR3nt: TGCACCGAGAGTACAGTTCAAGAGACCCAGTACTTC; CDR3aa: CTESTVQETQYF; j_gene: TRBJ2-5; v_gene: TRBV20-1; d_gene: .; abundance: .
CDR3nt: TGCAGTGCTCATTTCGGCGGGGGGGTCTACAATGAGCAGTTCTTC; CDR3aa: CSAHFGGGVYNEQFF; j_gene: TRBJ2-1; v_gene: TRBV20-1; d_gene: TRBD2; abundance: .
CDR3nt: TGTGCCAGCAGTTTTGGGATCCTAGCGGGGCCCACAGATACGCAGTATTTT; CDR3aa: CASSFGILAGPTDTQYF; j_gene: TRBJ2-3; v_gene: TRBV12-3/TRBV12-4; d_gene: TRBD2; abundance: .
CDR3nt: TGCAGTGCTAGGTCCACTAACACCGGGGAGCTGTTTTTT; CDR3aa: CSARSTNTGELFF; j_gene: TRBJ2-2; v_gene: TRBV20-1; d_gene: .; abundance: few
CDR3nt: TGCGCCAGCGCGGGGGGGGCCACCCAAGAGACCCAGTACTTC; CDR3aa: CASAGGATQETQYF; j_gene: TRBJ2-5; v_gene: TRBV5-1; d_gene: TRBD2; abundance: .
CDR3nt: TGCAGTGCCATGGGACTGGAGGTCTACGAGCAGTACTTC; CDR3aa: CSAMGLEVYEQYF; j_gene: TRBJ2-7; v_gene: TRBV20-1; d_gene: .; abundance: .
CDR3nt: TGCGCCAGCGGCGGCCCCCTGTGGGACGAGACCCAGTACTTC; CDR3aa: CASGGPLWDETQYF; j_gene: TRBJ2-5; v_gene: TRBV5-1; d_gene: .; abundance: .
CDR3nt: TGTGCCAGCACCCACCCGGGGAGCACTGAAGCTTTCTTT; CDR3aa: CASTHPGSTEAFF; j_gene: TRBJ1-1; v_gene: TRBV11-2; d_gene: .; abundance: many
CDR3nt: TGTGCCAGCAGTTTATTGGACAGGGGGCTCGAGCAGTACTTC; CDR3aa: CASSLLDRGLEQYF; j_gene: TRBJ2-7; v_gene: TRBV27; d_gene: TRBD1; abundance: .
CDR3nt: TGCGCCAGCAGACCTCCGGGGGGGACCTACACAGATACGCAGTATTTT; CDR3aa: CASRPPGGTYTDTQYF; j_gene: TRBJ2-3; v_gene: TRBV5-1; d_gene: TRBD2; abundance: few
CDR3nt: TGTGCCACCAGCAGAGGTTTGGGCAGGGGATCCGCAAATTCCTACGAGCAGTACTTC; CDR3aa: CATSRGLGRGSANSYEQYF; j_gene: TRBJ2-7; v_gene: TRBV15; d_gene: .; abundance: .
CDR3nt: TGTGCCAGCTGGGCATCCGGGACAGAGTCCTACAATGAGCAGTTCTTC; CDR3aa: CASWASGTESYNEQFF; j_gene: TRBJ2-1; v_gene: TRBV2; d_gene: TRBD1; abundance: many
CDR3nt: TGTGCCAGCGTTCGTGACGGGGTTTCACAGGGTACGCAGTATTTT; CDR3aa: CASVRDGVSQGTQYF; j_gene: TRBJ2-3; v_gene: TRBV12-3/TRBV12-4; d_gene: .; abundance: many
CDR3nt: TGCAGTGCTCTATCAAACACCGGGGAGCTGTTTTTT; CDR3aa: CSALSNTGELFF; j_gene: TRBJ2-2; v_gene: TRBV20-1; d_gene: .; abundance: few
CDR3nt: TGTGCCATCAGTGAAAAGCAGTACTTC; CDR3aa: CAISEKQYF; j_gene: TRBJ2-7; v_gene: TRBV10-3; d_gene: .; abundance: few
CDR3nt: TGTGCCAGCAGTTATTTCCCCAGGGGCGGCGAGCAGTTCTTC; CDR3aa: CASSYFPRGGEQFF; j_gene: TRBJ2-1; v_gene: TRBV6-5; d_gene: .; abundance: few
CDR3nt: TGTGCCAGCAGCTTAAGGGCAGGTCTCTACGAGCAGTACTTC; CDR3aa: CASSLRAGLYEQYF; j_gene: TRBJ2-7; v_gene: TRBV11-2; d_gene: .; abundance: .
CDR3nt: TGTGCCAGCAGCTTAGAGCTCCTTTATTCACCCCTCCACTTT; CDR3aa: CASSLELLYSPLHF; j_gene: TRBJ1-6; v_gene: TRBV7-2; d_gene: .; abundance: .
CDR3nt: TGCAGTGCTAGAGCGGGGGGGGGCTTGTTGGGTGAAGCTTTCTTT; CDR3aa: CSARAGGGLLGEAFF; j_gene: TRBJ1-1; v_gene: TRBV20-1; d_gene: .; abundance: .
CDR3nt: TGTGCCAGCAGTTCTACTAGCGGGGGGGCACGGGCCAAAAACATTCAGTACTTC; CDR3aa: CASSSTSGGARAKNIQYF; j_gene: TRBJ2-4; v_gene: TRBV27; d_gene: TRBD2; abundance: once
CDR3nt: TGCGCCAGCAGCCAAAATAATTCACCCCTCCACTTT; CDR3aa: CASSQNNSPLHF; j_gene: TRBJ1-6; v_gene: TRBV5-1; d_gene: .; abundance: few
CDR3nt: TGTGCCAGCAGCAGACCTGGGACACCCTCCTACAATGAGCAGTTCTTC; CDR3aa: CASSRPGTPSYNEQFF; j_gene: TRBJ2-1; v_gene: TRBV12-3/TRBV12-4; d_gene: .; abundance: .
CDR3nt: TGTGCCAGCAGCTTGGCAGATACCACAGATACGCAGTATTTT; CDR3aa: CASSLADTTDTQYF; j_gene: TRBJ2-3; v_gene: TRBV7-9; d_gene: .; abundance: .
CDR3nt: TGTGCCAGCAGCTACAGGGGCTTGGAGACCCAGTACTTC; CDR3aa: CASSYRGLETQYF; j_gene: TRBJ2-5; v_gene: TRBV3-1; d_gene: TRBD1; abundance: .
CDR3nt: TGCGCCAGCGACGATTTTGGGACAGGGGATGGCTACACCTTC; CDR3aa: CASDDFGTGDGYTF; j_gene: TRBJ1-2; v_gene: TRBV10-2; d_gene: TRBD1; abundance: .
CDR3nt: TGCGCCAGCAGCAACCCAGGGGCTGGAAACACCATATATTTT; CDR3aa: CASSNPGAGNTIYF; j_gene: TRBJ1-3; v_gene: TRBV5-1; d_gene: .; abundance: .